These 11 T cell receptor beta chains share one sample of origin, sequenced in a study of T cell changes during pregnancy in multiple sclerosis. The table came from immunoSEQ multiplex PCR; TCRdb's copy has only in-frame clones and leaves some out. The sample has about 36,000 clones, approximately 90% seen once. The sample here was CD4+ T cells from peripheral blood mononuclear cells, taken in the first trimester of pregnancy. The origin of the receptors is a female donor with multiple sclerosis, enrolled in a pregnancy study.

The chain joins TRBV5-4 to TRBJ1-1, with TRBD1 as a possible D gene (5 bases). V was pared by 1 base and J by 1 base, with 8 bases between. The CDR3 totals 14 residues. The germline V gene has CDR1 SGHNT and CDR2 YYREEE (reference sequence). The CDR3 nucleotides are TGTGCCAGCAGCTTGAGGGGCCCGAACACTGAAGCTTTCTTT. Its translation is CASSLRGPNTEAFF.

The J gene is TRBJ1-2, the V gene TRBV27; no clear D gene. Germline CDR1 reads MNHEY; CDR2 reads SMNVEV (reference sequence). CDR3 length equals 13 residues. The V gene lost 4 bases and the J gene lost 4 bases, with 10 bases spanning the gap. CDR3 coding DNA: TGTGCCAGCAGTTCTCCTGGGCGCTATGGCTACACCTTC. This sequence encodes CASSSPGRYGYTF.

The V and J genes are TRBV4-1 and TRBJ1-1; TRBD1 matches 11 bases. Germline trimming cut 0 bases from V and 0 bases from J; bases unmatched to any gene: 15. The germline CDR1 and CDR2 sequences are MGHRA and YSYEKL. The CDR3 loop spans 21 amino acids. This CDR3 is CASSQDTWGTGGGRLNTEAFF. The CDR3 region has the DNA TGCGCCAGCAGCCAAGATACTTGGGGGACAGGGGGTGGAAGGCTGAACACTGAAGCTTTCTTT.

The chain joins TRBV19 to TRBJ2-3; 7 bases line up with TRBD1. CDR3 length: 15 residues. V lost 8 bases to trimming and J lost 5 bases; unmatched junction nucleotides: 13. CDR1 LNHDA and CDR2 SQIVND come from the germline V gene (reference sequence). The CDR3 DNA reads TGTGCCAGTCGGCTAAACGACAGGGACAGAGATACGCAGTATTTT. Its protein product is CASRLNDRDRDTQYF.

The chain couples TRBV5-1 to TRBJ1-2; 9 bases fit TRBD1. The germline V gene encodes CDR1 SGHRS and CDR2 YFSETQ. With V trimmed by 0 bases and J by 2 bases, 5 bases remained unmatched. The CDR3 loop spans 16 amino acids. The CDR3 DNA reads TGCGCCAGCAGCTTGGCGTGGACAGGGGTGAACTATGGCTACACCTTC. This gives the protein CASSLAWTGVNYGYTF.

The rearrangement links TRBV5-4 to TRBJ1-1; TRBD1 aligns across 7 bases. CDR3 size: 15 residues. Germline V lookup: CDR1 SGHNT, CDR2 YYREEE (reference sequence). Trimming took 4 bases from V and 1 from J; bases not matched to a gene: 7. CDR3 sequence: CASSPLTGPNTEAFF. Written as DNA, the CDR3 is TGTGCCAGCAGCCCCTTGACAGGGCCGAACACTGAAGCTTTCTTT.

The rearrangement uses TRBV5-6 and TRBJ2-7; TRBD1 matches at 11 bases. The V gene end was trimmed by 0 bases and the J gene end by 5 bases; junction bases not matched to a gene: 10. This CDR3 comprises 17 residues. In germline, CDR1 is SGHDT, CDR2 YYEEEE. CDR3 coding DNA: TGTGCCAGCAGCTTGGCGTGGGGGACAGGGGGGTTCCACGAGCAGTACTTC. As protein: CASSLAWGTGGFHEQYF.

This chain links TRBV29-1 with TRBJ2-5; D unclear. Germline V lookup: CDR1 SQVTM, CDR2 ANQGSEA. This CDR3 region has 12 residues. Trimming took off 5 bases at V and 7 bases at J, with 14 bases between the two ends. CDR3 in amino acids: CSVQSSPGTQYF. For the CDR3, the DNA is TGCAGCGTTCAGAGCTCCCCAGGGACCCAGTACTTC.

The chain recombines TRBV9 with TRBJ2-2; 10 bases are a match to TRBD2. The CDR3 loop spans 16 amino acids. The germline CDR1 and CDR2 sequences are SGDLS and YYNGEE. Trimming at V came to 0 bases and at J to 4 bases, leaving 3 bases not matched to a gene. CDR3 nucleotide sequence: TGTGCCAGCAGCGTAGAACTAGCGGGACCCACCGGGGAGCTGTTTTTT. It encodes CASSVELAGPTGELFF. Full variable domain (outside the CDR3, taken from reference TRBV9 and TRBJ2-2): DSGVTQTPKHLITATGQRVTLRCSPRSGDLSVYWYQQSLDQGLQFLIQYYNGEERAKGNILERFSAQQFPDLHSELNLSSLELGDSALYFCASSVELAGPTGELFFGEGSRLTVL.

The V and J genes are TRBV28 and TRBJ2-5; D possibly corresponds to TRBD2 (7 bases). The DNA matches TRBJ2-7 better at its end, which makes the J call doubtful. CDR3 size: 14 residues. Germline CDR1 and CDR2: MDHEN and SYDVKM. CDR3 sequence: CASSSPGGPYEQYF. In DNA form, the CDR3 reads TGTGCCAGCAGCTCCCCGGGGGGCCCCTACGAGCAGTACTTC.

The genes are TRBV2 and TRBJ2-7, with D possibly matching TRBD1 (6 bases). CDR1 is SNHLY and CDR2 is FYNNEI in the germline V gene. The CDR3 extends over 11 amino acids. V gave up 10 bases and J gave up 3 bases, with 10 bases separating them. CDR3 protein: CAINRDYEQYF. Here the CDR3 DNA reads TGTGCCATTAACAGGGACTACGAGCAGTACTTC.